Listed below are T cell receptor beta chains from one sample, sequenced in a study of blood T cell repertoires in COVID-19. The assay was immunoSEQ multiplex PCR, and TCRdb's table has in-frame clones only and misses some. There are fewer than 400,000 clones in the sample; around four fifths occur only once, and under 3% lies in the top ten. What was sequenced was peripheral blood. The receptors derive from a man in his thirties or forties with active or convalescent COVID-19. Both conserved end residues are part of each CDR3. The order of the fields is J gene, V gene, clone size, CDR3 protein. Where a row states a size, it is once, few, many or the class of an expanded clone; other rows omit it.

>TRBJ2-2|TRBV7-2|few
CASSPDRDTGELFF
>TRBJ1-5|TRBV19|NA
CASRDRVIYRGNQPQHF
>TRBJ1-6|TRBV11-2|NA
CASSYTGAATLHF
>TRBJ1-1|TRBV18|NA
CASSSRQGPHTEAFF
>TRBJ1-3|TRBV6-5|NA
CASSPPGGGTIYF
>TRBJ1-5|TRBV7-2|NA
CASSLAWGQPQHF
>TRBJ2-7|TRBV7-9|few
CASSLPREGHEQYF
>TRBJ2-3|TRBV7-3|NA
CASSLRGGGRSTDTQYF
>TRBJ2-7|TRBV2|NA
CASRPTSGAAYEQYF
>TRBJ2-3|TRBV6-4|NA
CASSDSTRGDLDTQYF
>TRBJ1-5|TRBV28|NA
CASRTVQGNQPQHF
>TRBJ1-2|TRBV4-1|few
CASSHPEGHYGYTF
>TRBJ1-6|TRBV9|NA
CASSVFPDRGNSPLHF
>TRBJ2-7|TRBV19|NA
CASSSSWTGGYEQYF
>TRBJ1-1|TRBV7-9|NA
CASSLGTANTEAFF
>TRBJ2-5|TRBV30|NA
CAWRNRTSGIQETQYF
>TRBJ2-2|TRBV11-3|few
CASSSRLVNTGELFF
>TRBJ1-1|TRBV12-5|NA
CASGLLGGNTEAFF
>TRBJ2-1|TRBV7-3|NA
CASSLDPGTYNEQFF
>TRBJ2-2|TRBV25-1|NA
CASSEPGVPGELFF
>TRBJ1-1|TRBV19|NA
CASSIPGGRNTEAFF